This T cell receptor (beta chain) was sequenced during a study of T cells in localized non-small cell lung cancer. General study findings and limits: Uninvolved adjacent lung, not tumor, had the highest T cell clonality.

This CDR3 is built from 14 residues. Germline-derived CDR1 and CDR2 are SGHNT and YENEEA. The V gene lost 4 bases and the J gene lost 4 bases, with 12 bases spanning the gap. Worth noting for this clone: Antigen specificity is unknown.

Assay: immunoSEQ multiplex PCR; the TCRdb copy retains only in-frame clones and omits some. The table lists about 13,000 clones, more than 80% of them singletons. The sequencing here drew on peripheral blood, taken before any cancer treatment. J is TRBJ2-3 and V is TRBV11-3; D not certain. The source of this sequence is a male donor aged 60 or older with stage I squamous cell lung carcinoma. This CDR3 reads CASSSHRAADTQYF. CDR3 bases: TGTGCCAGCAGCTCACATAGGGCCGCAGATACGCAGTATTTT. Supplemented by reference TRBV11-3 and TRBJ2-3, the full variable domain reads EAGVVQSPRYKIIEKKQPVAFWCNPISGHNTLYWYLQNLGQGPELLIRYENEEAVDDSQLPKDRFSAERLKGVDSTLKIQPAELGDSAVYLCASSSHRAADTQYFGPGTRLTVL.